This TCR beta chain is drawn from a study of cytomegalovirus exposure and HLA in healthy donors. PCR employed 60 Vbeta and 13 Jbeta primers. Profiling relied on immunoSEQ multiplex PCR, and the TCRdb table lists in-frame clones only, not all of them. The sample lists about 140,000 clones; roughly 75% were seen once. Germline lookup yields CDR1 MDHEN and CDR2 SYDVKM. The CDR3 is made up of 21 amino acids. The ends were cut back, 7 bases at V and 4 bases at J, with 37 bases in the middle. What was sequenced was PBMCs. The sequence was obtained from a middle-aged man in good health and CMV-seropositive. The V gene is TRBV28, the J gene TRBJ1-2; D is uncertain. CDR3 in DNA: TGTGCCAGCACCTCTCAAAACCCTTATCAGTGGTGGGCCCAACAGCCCTATGGCTACACCTTC. Its translation is CASTSQNPYQWWAQQPYGYTF.